Below, 11 T cell receptor beta chains from the same sample are listed, as sequenced in a study of T cells in Graves' hyperthyroidism and ophthalmopathy. Using RNA transcripts as the source, TCR beta CDR3 regions were amplified. The study used the HTBI primer set for a first-round RT-PCR of the TCR CDR3. One entry per CDR3 protein, called by TCRdb with MiXCR from the multiplex PCR reads. The sample holds 600,000 or so distinct CDR3 sequences, 14% seen once. Source material: blood. All receptors come from a young woman with Graves' ophthalmopathy.

This clonotype was counted many times. The V call is TRBV6-1, the J call TRBJ2-7, with 11 bases matching TRBD2. V lost 6 bases, J lost 3 bases, and 7 bases stayed unmatched. Germline loops: CDR1 MNHNS, CDR2 SASEGT. The CDR3 has 15 amino acids. The CDR3 loop is CASRPTSGRNYEQYF. Here the CDR3 DNA reads TGTGCCAGCAGACCAACTAGCGGGAGAAACTACGAGCAGTACTTC.

This clonotype was seen a few times. CDR3 DNA: TGTGCCAGTAGTATGTACGGGACAGGGAACACTGAAGCTTTCTTT. It yields the protein CASSMYGTGNTEAFF. The chain joins TRBV19 to TRBJ1-1, with 8 nucleotides matching TRBD1. The CDR3 covers 15 residues. CDR1 is LNHDA, CDR2 SQIVND, per germline (reference sequence). V dropped 3 bases and J dropped 1; count of bases not matched to a gene: 4.

This clonotype was found many times. The chain combines TRBV13 with TRBJ2-7; 7 bases line up with TRBD2. The CDR3 covers 14 residues. V was clipped by 5 bases and J by 7 bases; unmatched bases: 11. The germline V gene has CDR1 PRHDT and CDR2 FYEKMQ (reference sequence). The CDR3 is CASSNRDYIREQYF. In DNA, the CDR3 is TGTGCCAGCAGCAACCGGGACTACATTCGGGAGCAGTACTTC.

This clonotype was picked up a small number of times. This chain uses TRBV18 with TRBJ2-7, with D maybe TRBD1 (5 bases). Deletions cut 0 bases from V and 5 bases from J, with 8 bases between. This CDR3 has 13 residues. In germline, CDR1 is KGHSH, CDR2 LQKENI. In nucleotides, the CDR3 is TGTGCCAGCTCACCACCTTCGACAGACGAGCAGTACTTC. The encoded protein is CASSPPSTDEQYF.

The table lists this clonotype with many counts. This rearrangement joins TRBV28 to TRBJ1-3; 7 bases map to TRBD1. This CDR3 is built from 15 residues. V gave up 2 bases and J gave up 4 bases; unmatched junction bases: 5. Germline V gene lookup returns CDR1 MDHEN and CDR2 SYDVKM. The CDR3 DNA is TGTGCCAGCAGTTTAGATTCAGGGGGAGGAAACACCATATATTTT. Translation: CASSLDSGGGNTIYF.

This clonotype was detected many times. V usage is TRBV2 and J usage is TRBJ2-2, with a weak D call TRBD2 (5 bases). This CDR3 contains 13 residues. Germline CDR1 and CDR2: SNHLY and FYNNEI. With 6 bases removed from V and 7 bases from J, the gap between germline ends came to 12 bases. CDR3 sequence: CASRTMRNGELFF. As DNA, the CDR3 is TGTGCCAGCAGGACTATGCGGAACGGGGAGCTGTTTTTT.

CDR3 nucleotides: TGTGCCAGTAGGGGCCGGGACAGGGGTTCGTACGAGCAGTACTTC. This sequence encodes CASRGRDRGSYEQYF. The rearrangement joins TRBV19 to TRBJ2-7; TRBD1 agrees at 10 bases. CDR3 length: 15 amino acids. CDR1 is LNHDA and CDR2 is SQIVND in the germline V gene (reference sequence). Trimming removed 6 bases from V and 4 bases from J; junction bases left unmatched: 9.

The chain has TRBV6-2 or TRBV6-3 and TRBJ1-1; tentatively, D is TRBD1 (5 bases). The CDR3 length is 14 residues. The germline V gene has CDR1 MNHEY and CDR2 SVGEGT. Trimming stripped 4 bases from V and 1 base from J, with 10 bases between. CDR3 coding DNA: TGTGCCAGCAGTTTTTGGGGCGCGAACACTGAAGCTTTCTTT. Protein: CASSFWGANTEAFF.

This clonotype occurred many times. V usage is TRBV12-3 or TRBV12-4 and J usage is TRBJ1-1; D may be TRBD1 (5 bases). This CDR3 comprises 13 residues. Trimming stripped 2 bases from V and 12 bases from J, with 16 bases between. The CDR3 DNA reads as TGTGCCAGCAGTTTAATTCTGGGGCACTTGCCTTTCTTT. Encoded protein: CASSLILGHLPFF.

The J gene is TRBJ1-2, the V gene TRBV29-1, with unresolved D. Germline V gives CDR1 SQVTM, CDR2 ANQGSEA. The V gene lost 6 bases and the J gene lost 4 bases, with 6 bases spanning the gap. The CDR3 contains 10 residues. Written as DNA, the CDR3 is TGCAGCGTCCGGTTCTATGGCTACACCTTC. It encodes CSVRFYGYTF. The whole variable domain, remainder taken from reference TRBV29-1 and TRBJ1-2, is SAVISQKPSRDICQRGTSLTIQCQVDSQVTMMFWYRQQPGQSLTLIATANQGSEATYESGFVIDKFPISRPNLTFSTLTVSNMSPEDSSIYLCSVRFYGYTFGSGTRLTVV.

This clonotype was seen ten or more times. The chain has TRBV5-6 and TRBJ2-3; D is uncertain. The CDR3 covers 15 residues. CDR1 and CDR2 (germline): SGHDT, YYEEEE. The V and J ends lost 6 bases and 1 base respectively, with 15 bases between them. CDR3 sequence reads: CASILVRSRTDTQYF. CDR3 DNA sequence: TGTGCCAGCATCCTTGTTCGGTCCCGCACAGATACGCAGTATTTT.